Following are 27 T cell receptor beta chains from one sample sequenced in a study of long-term antiretroviral therapy in people with HIV (dated by TCRdb to 2022 to 2024). The immunoSEQ hsTCRB v3.0 assay was used at survey level resolution to sequence the TRB variable region. The table comes from immuneACCESS by way of TCRdb, which keeps in-frame sequences with V and J called. Part of the clones is missing from these tables; in studies checked, under half for an unresolved V gene and the rest for unknown reasons. This sample has roughly 10,000 clones in its table, and 81% of those were observed once. The biggest ten clones account for approximately 18% of the sample. The specimen comprised unsorted PBMCs, sampled 1.8 years after starting antiretroviral therapy. The receptor source for this set is a man aged 40-49 years with HIV.

A few counts support this clone. V is TRBV10-3 and J is TRBJ2-3; D gene unclear. Trimming stripped 11 bases from V and 2 bases from J, with 8 bases between. The germline gives CDR1 ENHRY, CDR2 SYGVKD. The CDR3 runs to 11 residues. The CDR3 nucleotides are TGTGCCGTCGGTTTCACAGATACGCAGTATTTT. As protein: CAVGFTDTQYF.

This rearrangement joins TRBV7-3 to TRBJ1-3; D gene unclear. This CDR3 has 14 residues. CDR1 is SGHTA, CDR2 FQGTGA, per germline. Trimming pared 4 bases from V and 0 bases from J, leaving 7 bases between. The CDR3 is CASSSDYSGNTIYF. CDR3 DNA sequence: TGTGCCAGCAGCTCCGACTACTCTGGAAACACCATATATTTT.

This sequence joins TRBV5-1 and TRBJ1-5; D remains ambiguous. This CDR3 has 15 amino acids. CDR1 and CDR2 (germline): SGHRS, YFSETQ. V lost 0 bases and J 0 bases, leaving 7 bases between the germline ends. The CDR3 spells CASSLDSYSNQPQHF. The CDR3 DNA is TGCGCCAGCAGCTTGGACAGCTATAGCAATCAGCCCCAGCATTTT.

In this sample, this clone turned up a few times. V is TRBV7-3 and J is TRBJ2-7; maybe TRBD1 (6 bases). Looked up from germline, CDR1 is SGHTA and CDR2 is FQGTGA. The V and J ends lost 4 bases and 4 bases respectively, with 14 bases between them. This CDR3 comprises 14 residues. The CDR3: CASSSQLGQYEQYF. The CDR3 DNA reads TGTGCCAGCAGCTCCCAACTAGGACAGTACGAGCAGTACTTC. Filled out from reference TRBV7-3 and TRBJ2-7, the complete variable domain reads GAGVSQTPSNKVTEKGKYVELRCDPISGHTALYWYRQSLGQGPEFLIYFQGTGAADDSGLPNDRFFAVRPEGSVSTLKIQRTERGDSAVYLCASSSQLGQYEQYFGPGTRLTVT.

The CDR3: CASSYWGQGRNEQYF. For the CDR3, the DNA is TGTGCCAGCAGTTACTGGGGACAGGGTCGCAACGAGCAGTACTTC. V gene TRBV6-5 combines with J gene TRBJ2-7, with 9 bases that match TRBD1. The CDR3 contains 15 residues. The trim removed 1 base at V and 5 bases at J, leaving 6 bases unmatched. The germline V gene encodes CDR1 MNHEY and CDR2 SVGAGI.

The chain couples TRBV28 to TRBJ1-1; D remains unclear. The CDR3 extends over 14 amino acids. V was cut by 5 bases and J by 8 bases, with 18 bases left in between. Germline CDR1 is MDHEN and CDR2 is SYDVKM. CDR3 sequence reads: CASSRGSLNLEAFF. DNA of the CDR3: TGTGCCAGCAGTCGCGGTAGCCTCAATTTGGAAGCTTTCTTT. The full variable domain, completed using reference TRBV28 and TRBJ1-1, is DVKVTQSSRYLVKRTGEKVFLECVQDMDHENMFWYRQDPGLGLRLIYFSYDVKMKEKGDIPEGYSVSREKKERFSLILESASTNQTSMYLCASSRGSLNLEAFFGQGTRLTVV.

The chain combines TRBV7-9 with TRBJ1-5; D remains ambiguous. Germline V gene lookup returns CDR1 SEHNR and CDR2 FQNEAQ (reference sequence). This CDR3 has 15 amino acids. V lost 5 bases, J lost 3 bases, and 14 bases lay in between. CDR3 in amino acids: CASSPRGSDNQPQHF. CDR3 sequence (DNA): TGTGCCAGCAGCCCCCGAGGGTCCGACAATCAGCCCCAGCATTTT.

The CDR3 DNA is TGTGCCAGCTCACCACAGGGGGTGAACACTGAAGCTTTCTTT. Its protein is CASSPQGVNTEAFF. The chain carries TRBV18 and TRBJ1-1, with D tentatively TRBD1 (6 bases). The CDR3 spans 14 residues. Germline V gene sequence: CDR1 KGHSH, CDR2 LQKENI. The V end was cut by 1 base, the J end by 0 bases, with 6 bases between.

This clone was recorded once. J is TRBJ2-1 and V is TRBV18, with 9 nucleotides matching TRBD2. The CDR3 has 14 residues. Germline V gene sequence: CDR1 KGHSH, CDR2 LQKENI. The V gene end was trimmed by 4 bases and the J gene end by 7 bases; junction bases not matched to a gene: 5. DNA of the CDR3: TGTGCCAGCTCACTTAGCGGGAGTGGGAATGAGCAGTTCTTC. This gives the protein CASSLSGSGNEQFF.

This clone was seen only a few times. The gene calls are TRBV4-3 and TRBJ1-2, with a tentative D call TRBD1 (6 bases). The CDR3 length is 14 residues. Germline V lookup: CDR1 LGHNA, CDR2 YSLEER. The V end lost 4 bases, the J end lost 8 bases, and 17 bases lay between the germline ends. The CDR3 DNA reads as TGCGCCAGCAGCCTTCGGGGGGGCTTATTAGGCTACACCTTC. Its protein is CASSLRGGLLGYTF.

V and J are TRBV28 and TRBJ2-1; D not resolved. V was cut by 6 bases and J by 12 bases, with 18 bases left in between. There are 13 residues in the CDR3. CDR1 MDHEN and CDR2 SYDVKM come from the germline V gene. In DNA form, the CDR3 reads TGTGCCAGCAGGCCAGACTCTATAGGCGGGCAGTTCTTC. Residues: CASRPDSIGGQFF. Using reference TRBV28 and TRBJ2-1 for the parts outside the CDR3, the full variable domain is DVKVTQSSRYLVKRTGEKVFLECVQDMDHENMFWYRQDPGLGLRLIYFSYDVKMKEKGDIPEGYSVSREKKERFSLILESASTNQTSMYLCASRPDSIGGQFFGPGTRLTVL.

This clone was observed a handful of times. The chain is built from TRBV13 and TRBJ2-7; D gene ambiguous. Germline V lookup: CDR1 PRHDT, CDR2 FYEKMQ (reference sequence). V lost 0 bases, J lost 0 bases, and 9 bases lay in between. The CDR3 spans 15 residues. This CDR3 is CASSLGGLSSYEQYF. The CDR3 DNA sequence: TGTGCCAGCAGCTTAGGCGGGCTTAGCTCCTACGAGCAGTACTTC.

V usage is TRBV4-1 and J usage is TRBJ2-5; 7 nucleotides agree with TRBD1. Germline V lookup: CDR1 MGHRA, CDR2 YSYEKL. The CDR3 runs to 15 residues. J lost 1 base, V lost 5 bases, and 7 bases had no gene match. Here the CDR3 DNA reads TGCGCCAGCAGCAGACTCCGGGACAGCCAAGAGACCCAGTACTTC. Encoded protein: CASSRLRDSQETQYF.

The chain employs TRBV7-9 and TRBJ2-1, with 8 bases identical to TRBD1. The CDR3 consists of 17 residues. Germline loops: CDR1 SEHNR, CDR2 FQNEAQ (reference sequence). V trimming: 5 bases; J trimming: 8 bases; junction bases outside the gene matches: 17. The CDR3 region has the DNA TGTGCCAGCAGCCCACCTACCGGGACAGGCTTCAGGGATGAGCAGTTCTTC. Translation gives CASSPPTGTGFRDEQFF. The full variable domain, with the rest looked up from reference TRBV7-9 and TRBJ2-1, is DTGVSQNPRHKITKRGQNVTFRCDPISEHNRLYWYRQTLGQGPEFLTYFQNEAQLEKSRLLSDRFSAERPKGSFSTLEIQRTEQGDSAMYLCASSPPTGTGFRDEQFFGPGTRLTVL.

This chain uses TRBV6-5 with TRBJ2-1; D gene uncertain. The CDR3 loop spans 15 amino acids. CDR1 MNHEY and CDR2 SVGAGI come from the germline V gene. Between the trimmed V and J ends, which lost 5 bases and 2 bases, there was a span of 13 bases. Here the CDR3 DNA reads TGTGCCAGCAGTGGTCACTATGGTACCTACAATGAGCAGTTCTTC. Its protein is CASSGHYGTYNEQFF.

A few counts support this clone. The genes are TRBV7-9 and TRBJ1-5, with 7 bases fitting TRBD1. V lost 8 bases, J lost 2 bases, and 0 bases stayed unmatched. The CDR3 contains 12 residues. Germline CDR1 and CDR2: SEHNR and FQNEAQ (reference sequence). The CDR3 DNA reads TGTGCCAGCGGGACAGGCAATCAGCCCCAGCATTTT. Protein sequence: CASGTGNQPQHF.

This chain connects TRBV29-1 to TRBJ2-2, with 7 bases matching TRBD1. J gave up 2 bases and V 6 bases, and 6 bases lay outside the gene matches. The CDR3 runs to 14 residues. Per the germline V gene, CDR1 is SQVTM and CDR2 is ANQGSEA. The DNA for the CDR3 is TGCAGCGTCCAAAGGGACAGAAACACCGGGGAGCTGTTTTTT. This encodes CSVQRDRNTGELFF.

V usage is TRBV5-8 and J usage is TRBJ2-2; maybe TRBD2 (6 bases). The germline V gene encodes CDR1 SGHTS and CDR2 YDEGEE. The CDR3 has 13 residues. Trimming cost V 4 bases and J 7 bases, with 11 bases left between them. CDR3 bases: TGTGCCAGCAGCAAGGGACTCCTCGGGGAGCTGTTTTTT. Protein product: CASSKGLLGELFF.

The CDR3 nucleotides are TGCAGCGTTGATTGGGGACAGGGGGCTGAAGCTTTCTTT. Translated: CSVDWGQGAEAFF. The V gene is TRBV29-1, the J gene TRBJ1-1; 11 nucleotides line up with TRBD1. After removal of 3 bases from V and 6 bases from J, the junction contained 3 bases not matched to a gene. The CDR3 is 13 amino acids. Germline CDR1 is SQVTM and CDR2 is ANQGSEA.

This sequence joins TRBV27 and TRBJ2-7; D remains unclear. Trimming took off 6 bases at V and 2 bases at J, with 8 bases between the two ends. CDR1 MNHEY and CDR2 SMNVEV come from the germline V gene (reference sequence). CDR3 size: 12 residues. CDR3 protein: CASRRLTYEQYF. As DNA, the CDR3 is TGTGCCAGCAGGCGGTTGACCTACGAGCAGTACTTC.

V gene TRBV7-2 combines with J gene TRBJ2-2; the D gene is possibly TRBD1 (6 bases). Trimming removed 1 base at V and 7 bases at J, with 16 bases between. The germline V gene encodes CDR1 SGHTA and CDR2 FQGNSA. The CDR3 is 16 amino acids. CDR3 nucleotide sequence: TGTGCCAGCAGCTTAGACCCCGGGACATCGGGCGGGGAGCTGTTTTTT. The encoded protein is CASSLDPGTSGGELFF.

The chain joins TRBV29-1 to TRBJ2-7; D possibly uses TRBD1 or TRBD2 (5 bases each). The V gene's germline CDR1 is SQVTM and CDR2 ANQGSEA. This CDR3 contains 12 residues. Trimming stripped 1 base from V and 4 bases from J, with 8 bases between. The chain's CDR3 is CSVEAGQYEQYF. Written as DNA, the CDR3 is TGCAGCGTTGAAGCGGGGCAATACGAGCAGTACTTC.

On this clone: One end of the junction varies from germline; a read error may be responsible. This chain uses TRBV30 with TRBJ1-2, with TRBD1 as a possible D gene (6 bases). CDR1 is GTSNPN and CDR2 is SVGIG in the germline V gene (reference sequence). There are 10 residues in the CDR3. CDR3 sequence reads: CARGQPAHAF. CDR3 nucleotides: TGTGCCAGAGGACAGCCTGCTCATGCCTTC.

The chain combines TRBV7-2 with TRBJ2-7; 11 nucleotides align to TRBD2. The germline V gene has CDR1 SGHTA and CDR2 FQGNSA. V trimming: 5 bases; J trimming: 4 bases; junction bases outside the gene matches: 10. The CDR3 is made up of 16 amino acids. The CDR3 protein is CASSPNPGLAVYEQYF. In DNA form, the CDR3 reads TGTGCCAGCAGCCCGAACCCGGGACTAGCGGTATACGAGCAGTACTTC.

This clone qualifies as medium-sized. The V gene is TRBV7-2, the J gene TRBJ1-5; D is undetermined. V lost 1 base to trimming and J lost 10 bases, with 5 bases between them. The CDR3 is 11 amino acids. Germline values: CDR1 SGHTA, CDR2 FQGNSA. Written as DNA, the CDR3 is TGTGCCAGCAGCTTAGGGGGACCCCAGCATTTT. It translates to CASSLGGPQHF.

This clone was seen just once. The chain joins TRBV28 to TRBJ2-3, with 8 bases that match TRBD2. Germline values: CDR1 MDHEN, CDR2 SYDVKM. Germline trimming cut 8 bases from V and 2 bases from J; bases unmatched to any gene: 3. The CDR3 sequence is 13 residues long. The CDR3 DNA is TGTGCCAGCGGTAGCGGGATCACAGATACGCAGTATTTT. Translated: CASGSGITDTQYF.

The chain uses TRBV10-3 and TRBJ1-5; no clear D. CDR3 size: 12 residues. V dropped 8 bases and J dropped 0 bases, with 5 bases sitting between them. CDR1 is ENHRY, CDR2 SYGVKD, per germline. For the CDR3, the DNA is TGTGCCATCTCTCCTAGCAATCAGCCCCAGCATTTT. Protein: CAISPSNQPQHF.